This T cell receptor beta chain is from a study of CD8 T cells in Susac syndrome. RNA amounts of about 0.5 to 1 ug underwent reverse transcription with random hexamers. One entry per CDR3 protein results from TCRdb running MiXCR on the immunoSEQ multiplex PCR reads. The sample gives some 110,000 distinct CDR3 sequences, roughly 95% of which show up once; about 0.41% is in the top ten. This clonotype was recorded only once. Germline CDR1 and CDR2: SEHNR and FQNEAQ (reference sequence). The CDR3 extends over 15 amino acids. V gave up 1 base and J gave up 6 bases; unmatched junction bases: 2. The rearrangement joins TRBV7-9 to TRBJ1-6, with TRBD1 matching over 8 bases. The sequence was obtained from a human donor with Susac syndrome. The sample consisted of CD8+ T cells from PBMCs. CDR3 coding DNA: TGTGCCAGCAGCTTAGAAGGACAGGGTAATTCACCCCTCCACTTT. It codes for CASSLEGQGNSPLHF.